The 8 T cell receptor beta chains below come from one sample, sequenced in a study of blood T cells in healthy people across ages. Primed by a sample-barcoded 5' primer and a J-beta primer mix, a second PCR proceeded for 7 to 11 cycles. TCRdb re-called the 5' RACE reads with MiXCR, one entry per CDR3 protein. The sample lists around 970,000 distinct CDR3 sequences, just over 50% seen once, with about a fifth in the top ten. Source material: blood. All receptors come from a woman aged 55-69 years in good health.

CDR3 coding DNA: TGTGCCTGGAGTGCGGCGAATGAAAAACTGTTTTTT. This gives the protein CAWSAANEKLFF. The J gene is TRBJ1-4, the V gene TRBV30; no clear D. CDR3 size: 12 residues. V lost 1 base and J lost 5, with 5 bases in between. The germline V gene has CDR1 GTSNPN and CDR2 SVGIG (reference sequence).

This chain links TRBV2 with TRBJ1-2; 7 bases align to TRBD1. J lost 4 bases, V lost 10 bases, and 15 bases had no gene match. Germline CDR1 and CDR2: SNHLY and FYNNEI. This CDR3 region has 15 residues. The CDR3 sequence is CATRPGQSSGYGYTF. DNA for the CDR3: TGTGCCACACGACCGGGACAGAGCTCGGGCTATGGCTACACCTTC. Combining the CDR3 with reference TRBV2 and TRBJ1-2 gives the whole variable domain EPEVTQTPSHQVTQMGQEVILRCVPISNHLYFYWYRQILGQKVEFLVSFYNNEISEKSEIFDDQFSVERPDGSNFTLKIRSTKLEDSAMYFCATRPGQSSGYGYTFGSGTRLTVV.

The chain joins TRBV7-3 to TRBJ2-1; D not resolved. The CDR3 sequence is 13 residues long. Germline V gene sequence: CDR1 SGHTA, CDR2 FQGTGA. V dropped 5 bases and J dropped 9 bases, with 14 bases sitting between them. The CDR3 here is CASSPDTVGEQFF. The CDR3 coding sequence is TGTGCCAGCAGCCCTGACACGGTGGGTGAGCAGTTCTTC.

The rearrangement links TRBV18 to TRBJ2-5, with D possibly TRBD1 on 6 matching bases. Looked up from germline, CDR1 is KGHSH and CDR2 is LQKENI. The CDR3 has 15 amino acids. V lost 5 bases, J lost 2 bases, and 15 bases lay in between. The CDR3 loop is CASSTRTESQETQYF. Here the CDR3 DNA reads TGTGCCAGCTCAACCCGGACAGAATCACAAGAGACCCAGTACTTC.

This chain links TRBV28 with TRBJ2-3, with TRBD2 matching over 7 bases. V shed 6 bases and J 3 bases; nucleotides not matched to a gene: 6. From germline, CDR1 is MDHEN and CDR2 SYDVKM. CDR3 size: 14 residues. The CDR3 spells CASRTGGWTDTQYF. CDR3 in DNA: TGTGCCAGCAGAACGGGGGGTTGGACAGATACGCAGTATTTT.

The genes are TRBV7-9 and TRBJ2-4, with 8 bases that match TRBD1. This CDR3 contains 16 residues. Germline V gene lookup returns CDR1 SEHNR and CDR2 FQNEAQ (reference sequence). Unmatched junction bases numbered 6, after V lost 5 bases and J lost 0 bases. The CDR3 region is CASSLGQALAKNIQYF. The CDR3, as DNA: TGTGCCAGCAGCCTGGGACAGGCATTAGCCAAAAACATTCAGTACTTC. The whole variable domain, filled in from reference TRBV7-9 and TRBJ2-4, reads DTGVSQNPRHKITKRGQNVTFRCDPISEHNRLYWYRQTLGQGPEFLTYFQNEAQLEKSRLLSDRFSAERPKGSFSTLEIQRTEQGDSAMYLCASSLGQALAKNIQYFGAGTRLSVL.

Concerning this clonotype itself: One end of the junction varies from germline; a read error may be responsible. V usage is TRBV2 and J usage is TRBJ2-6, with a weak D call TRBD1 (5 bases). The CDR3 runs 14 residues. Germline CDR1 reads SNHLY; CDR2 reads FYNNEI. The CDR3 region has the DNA TGTGCCAGCAGAGCCGGGCCTGGGGCCAACGTCCTGATTTTC. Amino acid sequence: CASRAGPGANVLIF.

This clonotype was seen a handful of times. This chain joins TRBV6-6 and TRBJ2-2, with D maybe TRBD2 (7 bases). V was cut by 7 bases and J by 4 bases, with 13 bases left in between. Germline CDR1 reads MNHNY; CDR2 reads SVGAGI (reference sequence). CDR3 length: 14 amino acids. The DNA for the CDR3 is TGTGCCAGCACTAAAGGGGGGGGCACCGGGGAGCTGTTTTTT. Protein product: CASTKGGGTGELFF.